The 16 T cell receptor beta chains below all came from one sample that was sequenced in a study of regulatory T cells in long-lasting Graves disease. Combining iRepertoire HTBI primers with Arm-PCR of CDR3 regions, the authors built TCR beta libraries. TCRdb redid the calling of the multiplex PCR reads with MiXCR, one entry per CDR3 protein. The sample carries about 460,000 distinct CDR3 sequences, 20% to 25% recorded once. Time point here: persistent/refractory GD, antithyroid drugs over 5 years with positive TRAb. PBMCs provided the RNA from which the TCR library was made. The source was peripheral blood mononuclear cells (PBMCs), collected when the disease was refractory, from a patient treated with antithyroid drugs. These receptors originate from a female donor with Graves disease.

The CDR3: CASSPRDSRGQPQHF. The CDR3, as DNA: TGTGCCAGTAGTCCCAGGGACAGTCGCGGCCAGCCCCAGCATTTT. The V gene is TRBV19, the J gene TRBJ1-5; the match to TRBD1 covers 7 bases. The CDR3 totals 15 residues. Germline V gene sequence: CDR1 LNHDA, CDR2 SQIVND (reference sequence). Trimming cost V 5 bases and J 7 bases; bases outside gene matches: 11. Based on the CDR3 plus reference TRBV19 and TRBJ1-5, the full variable domain is DGGITQSPKYLFRKEGQNVTLSCEQNLNHDAMYWYRQDPGQGLRLIYYSQIVNDFQKGDIAEGYSVSREKKESFPLTVTSAQKNPTAFYLCASSPRDSRGQPQHFGDGTRLSIL.

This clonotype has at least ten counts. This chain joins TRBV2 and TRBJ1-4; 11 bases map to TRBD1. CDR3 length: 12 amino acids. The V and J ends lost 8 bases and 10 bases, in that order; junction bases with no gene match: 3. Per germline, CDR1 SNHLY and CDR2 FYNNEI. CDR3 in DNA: TGTGCCAGCGGACAGGGGGCGGGAAAACTGTTTTTT. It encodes CASGQGAGKLFF. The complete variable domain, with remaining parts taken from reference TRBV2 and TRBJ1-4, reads EPEVTQTPSHQVTQMGQEVILRCVPISNHLYFYWYRQILGQKVEFLVSFYNNEISEKSEIFDDQFSVERPDGSNFTLKIRSTKLEDSAMYFCASGQGAGKLFFGSGTQLSVL.

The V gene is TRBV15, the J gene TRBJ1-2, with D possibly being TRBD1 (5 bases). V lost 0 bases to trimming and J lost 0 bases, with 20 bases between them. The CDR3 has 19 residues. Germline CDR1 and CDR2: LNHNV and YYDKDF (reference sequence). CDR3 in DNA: TGTGCCACCAGCAGAGATGGGACCCTAATTCCCGAAGCTAACTATGGCTACACCTTC. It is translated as CATSRDGTLIPEANYGYTF.

Written as DNA, the CDR3 is TGTGCCAGCAGTTATATGGAAGTTTACAATGAGCAGTTCTTC. Protein sequence: CASSYMEVYNEQFF. The chain is built from TRBV6-2 or TRBV6-3 and TRBJ2-1, with D hard to call. Germline CDR1 and CDR2: MNHEY and SVGEGT. This CDR3 has 14 residues. Trimming removed 3 bases from V and 4 bases from J, with 10 bases in between.

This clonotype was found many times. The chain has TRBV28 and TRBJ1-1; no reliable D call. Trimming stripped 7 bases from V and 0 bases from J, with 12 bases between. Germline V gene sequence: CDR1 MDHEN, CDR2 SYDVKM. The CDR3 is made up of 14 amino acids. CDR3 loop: CASTMPPMNTEAFF. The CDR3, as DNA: TGTGCCAGCACCATGCCCCCCATGAACACTGAAGCTTTCTTT. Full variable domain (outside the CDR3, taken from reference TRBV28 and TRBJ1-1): DVKVTQSSRYLVKRTGEKVFLECVQDMDHENMFWYRQDPGLGLRLIYFSYDVKMKEKGDIPEGYSVSREKKERFSLILESASTNQTSMYLCASTMPPMNTEAFFGQGTRLTVV.

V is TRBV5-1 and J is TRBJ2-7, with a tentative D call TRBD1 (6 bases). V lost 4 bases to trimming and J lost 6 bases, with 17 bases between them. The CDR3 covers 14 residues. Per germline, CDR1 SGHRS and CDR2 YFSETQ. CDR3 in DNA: TGCGCCAGCAGCCCAGACCTTTCAGGGGCCGAGCAGTACTTC. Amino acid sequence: CASSPDLSGAEQYF.

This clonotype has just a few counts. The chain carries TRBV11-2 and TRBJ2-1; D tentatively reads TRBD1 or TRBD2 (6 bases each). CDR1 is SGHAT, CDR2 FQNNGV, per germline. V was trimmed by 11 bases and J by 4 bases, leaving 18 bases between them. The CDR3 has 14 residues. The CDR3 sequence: CADTEGGSYNEQFF. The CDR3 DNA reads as TGTGCCGACACAGAGGGGGGAAGTTACAATGAGCAGTTCTTC.

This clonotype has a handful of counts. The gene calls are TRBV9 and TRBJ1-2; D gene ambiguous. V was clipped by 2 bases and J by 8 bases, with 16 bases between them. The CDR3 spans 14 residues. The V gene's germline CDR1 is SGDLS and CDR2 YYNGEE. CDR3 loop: CASSVIQTSRGYTF. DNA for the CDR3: TGTGCCAGCAGCGTTATTCAGACATCTCGGGGCTACACCTTC.

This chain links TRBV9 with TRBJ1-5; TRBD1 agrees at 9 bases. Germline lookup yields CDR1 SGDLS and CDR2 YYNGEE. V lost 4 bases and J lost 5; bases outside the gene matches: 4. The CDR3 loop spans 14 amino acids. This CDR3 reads CASSWGQGDQPQHF. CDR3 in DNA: TGTGCCAGCAGCTGGGGACAGGGAGATCAGCCCCAGCATTTT.

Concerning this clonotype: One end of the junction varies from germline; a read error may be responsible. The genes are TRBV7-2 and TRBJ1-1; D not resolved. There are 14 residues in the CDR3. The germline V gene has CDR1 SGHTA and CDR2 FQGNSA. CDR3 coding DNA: TGCGCCAGCAGCCAAGGGCAGGAGAACACTGAAGCTTTCTTT. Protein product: CASSQGQENTEAFF.

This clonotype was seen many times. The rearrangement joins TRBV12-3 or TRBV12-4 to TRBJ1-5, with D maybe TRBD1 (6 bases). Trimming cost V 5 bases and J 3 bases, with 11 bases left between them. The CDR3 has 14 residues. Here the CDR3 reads CASSPQGNNQPQHF. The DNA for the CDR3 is TGTGCCAGCAGTCCCCAGGGGAACAATCAGCCCCAGCATTTT.

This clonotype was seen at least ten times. The CDR3 is CASSRQGGNTEAFF. CDR3 nucleotides: TGTGCCAGCAGTCGACAGGGAGGGAACACTGAAGCTTTCTTT. The chain joins TRBV12-3 or TRBV12-4 to TRBJ1-1; TRBD1 agrees at 7 bases. The CDR3 loop spans 14 amino acids. The V and J ends lost 5 bases and 1 base, in that order; junction bases with no gene match: 4.

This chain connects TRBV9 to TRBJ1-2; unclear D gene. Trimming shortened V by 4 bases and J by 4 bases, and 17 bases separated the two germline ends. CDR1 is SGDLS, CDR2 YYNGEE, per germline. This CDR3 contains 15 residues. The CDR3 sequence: CASSSPAGQGYGYTF. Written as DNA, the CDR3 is TGTGCCAGCAGCTCCCCAGCAGGCCAAGGCTATGGCTACACCTTC.

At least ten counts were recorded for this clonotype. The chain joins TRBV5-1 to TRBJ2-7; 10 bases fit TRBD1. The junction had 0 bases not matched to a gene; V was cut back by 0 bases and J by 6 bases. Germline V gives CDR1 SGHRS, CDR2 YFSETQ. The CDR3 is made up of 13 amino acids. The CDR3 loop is CASSLGTGGEQYF. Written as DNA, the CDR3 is TGCGCCAGCAGCTTGGGGACAGGGGGCGAGCAGTACTTC.

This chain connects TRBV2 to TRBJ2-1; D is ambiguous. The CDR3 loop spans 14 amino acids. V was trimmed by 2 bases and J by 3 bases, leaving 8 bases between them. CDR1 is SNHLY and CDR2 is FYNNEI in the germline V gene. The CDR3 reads CASSEMRIYNEQFF. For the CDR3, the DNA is TGTGCCAGCAGTGAAATGCGGATCTACAATGAGCAGTTCTTC.

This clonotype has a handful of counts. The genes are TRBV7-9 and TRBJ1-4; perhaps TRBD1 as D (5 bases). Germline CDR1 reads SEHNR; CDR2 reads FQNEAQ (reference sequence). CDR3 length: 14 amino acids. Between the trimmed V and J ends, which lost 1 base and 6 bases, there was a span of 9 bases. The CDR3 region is CASSLGVTDEKLFF. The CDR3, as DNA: TGTGCCAGCAGCTTAGGCGTGACAGATGAAAAACTGTTTTTT.